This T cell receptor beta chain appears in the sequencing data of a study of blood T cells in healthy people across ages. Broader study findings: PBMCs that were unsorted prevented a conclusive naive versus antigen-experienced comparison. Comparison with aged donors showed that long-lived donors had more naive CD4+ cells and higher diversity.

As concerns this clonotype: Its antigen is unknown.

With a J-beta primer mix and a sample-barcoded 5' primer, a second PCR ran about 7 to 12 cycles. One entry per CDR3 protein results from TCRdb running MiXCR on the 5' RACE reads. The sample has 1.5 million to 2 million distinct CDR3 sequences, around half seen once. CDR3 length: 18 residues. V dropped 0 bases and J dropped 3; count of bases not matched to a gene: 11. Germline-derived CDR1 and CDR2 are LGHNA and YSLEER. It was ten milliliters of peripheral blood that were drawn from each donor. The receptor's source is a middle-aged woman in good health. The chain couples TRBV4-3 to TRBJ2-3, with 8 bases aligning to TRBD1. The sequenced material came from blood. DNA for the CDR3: TGCGCCAGCAGCCAAGATACCGCGACAGGGGATATGACAGATACGCAGTATTTT. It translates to CASSQDTATGDMTDTQYF.